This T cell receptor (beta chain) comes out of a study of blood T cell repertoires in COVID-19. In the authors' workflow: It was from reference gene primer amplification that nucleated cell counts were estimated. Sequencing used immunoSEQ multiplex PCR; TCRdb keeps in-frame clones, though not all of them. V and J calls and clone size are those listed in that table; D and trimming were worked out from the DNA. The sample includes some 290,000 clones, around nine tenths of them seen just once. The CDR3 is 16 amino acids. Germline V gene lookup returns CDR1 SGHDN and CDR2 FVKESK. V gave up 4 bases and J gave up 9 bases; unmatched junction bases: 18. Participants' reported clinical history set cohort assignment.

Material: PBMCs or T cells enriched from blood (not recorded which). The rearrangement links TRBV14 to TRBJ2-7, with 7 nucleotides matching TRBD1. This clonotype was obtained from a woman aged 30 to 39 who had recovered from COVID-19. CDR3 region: CASSPHWDPGSGGQYF. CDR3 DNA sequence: TGTGCCAGCAGCCCACATTGGGATCCAGGTTCAGGGGGGCAGTACTTC.